The sequence of this TCR beta chain was determined in a study of shared clonotypes between healthy human individuals. V lost 2 bases to trimming and J lost 0 bases, with 12 bases between them. This CDR3 contains 15 residues. From germline, CDR1 is SGHRS and CDR2 YFSETQ. Study outcomes and limitations: Clonotypes shared by all four donors outscored non-shared clonotypes in generation probability.

Notes on this clone: Its antigen is still unknown.

The table came from immunoSEQ multiplex PCR; TCRdb's copy has only in-frame clones and leaves some out. This sample yields approximately 530,000 clones, of which about 96% are seen a single time; 0.064% belongs to the top ten. This chain links TRBV5-1 with TRBJ2-7; a weak D match, TRBD1 (5 bases). The TCR sequence derives from a woman aged 25 to 39 in good health. The specimen sequenced was naive CD4+ T cells sorted from blood. The subset was: CD45RA+ positively selected. The CDR3 loop reads CASSLNTDTSYEQYF. DNA of the CDR3: TGCGCCAGCAGCTTAAATACGGACACCTCCTACGAGCAGTACTTC. The variable domain in full, with the rest retrieved from reference TRBV5-1 and TRBJ2-7, is KAGVTQTPRYLIKTRGQQVTLSCSPISGHRSVSWYQQTPGQGLQFLFEYFSETQRNKGNFPGRFSGRQFSNSRSEMNVSTLELGDSALYLCASSLNTDTSYEQYFGPGTRLTVT.